The entry that follows covers one TCR beta chain sequence. Sequencing was performed with immunoSEQ multiplex PCR; in TCRdb, only in-frame clones are kept and a portion is missing. In the table there are about 310,000 clones, roughly 84% of which are singletons. The record originates from a study of blood T cell repertoires in COVID-19. Trimming took 6 bases from V and 6 from J; bases not matched to a gene: 9. CDR1 and CDR2 from the germline V gene are MNHEY and SMNVEV (reference sequence). The CDR3 has 14 amino acids. Sequencing was done on a sample of peripheral blood. The rearrangement links TRBV27 to TRBJ1-1, with 8 nucleotides matching TRBD1. The clonotype was recovered from a man aged 50 to 59 with active or convalescent COVID-19. The CDR3: CASSQQGGRPEAFF. The CDR3 DNA sequence: TGTGCCAGCAGCCAACAGGGGGGTCGGCCTGAAGCTTTCTTT.